Presented here are 10 T cell receptor beta chains from one specimen sequenced in a study of cytomegalovirus exposure and HLA in healthy donors. Profiling relied on immunoSEQ multiplex PCR, and the TCRdb table lists in-frame clones only, not all of them. The sample carries 150,000 to 180,000 clones, 86% recorded once. The specimen sequenced was PBMCs. These receptors came from a man between 18 and 35 years old in good health and CMV-seropositive.

This chain connects TRBV25-1 to TRBJ1-4; the D gene is possibly TRBD1 (6 bases). The CDR3 has 16 amino acids. Trimming took off 4 bases at V and 5 bases at J, with 17 bases between the two ends. Germline CDR1 is MGHDK and CDR2 is SYGVNS. The CDR3 reads CASSAVRGGRNEKLFF. Written as DNA, the CDR3 is TGTGCCAGCAGTGCCGTTCGGGGGGGGCGGAATGAAAAACTGTTTTTT.

The chain employs TRBV6-1 and TRBJ1-2; D gene ambiguous. The germline CDR1 and CDR2 sequences are MNHNS and SASEGT. Trimming removed 0 bases at V and 5 bases at J, with 13 bases between. The CDR3 extends over 15 amino acids. The CDR3 sequence is CASSEAVLSRYGYTF. In DNA form, the CDR3 reads TGTGCCAGCAGTGAAGCTGTGCTTTCTCGGTATGGCTACACCTTC.

This rearrangement joins TRBV2 to TRBJ2-7, with TRBD1 matching over 12 bases. With V trimmed by 11 bases and J by 4 bases, 24 bases remained unmatched. This CDR3 region has 19 residues. Germline CDR1 reads SNHLY; CDR2 reads FYNNEI. The CDR3 DNA sequence: TGTGCCGGGCCGTCTACCGACCGGGACAGGGGGCCGGTTTCGTACGAGCAGTACTTC. The encoded protein is CAGPSTDRDRGPVSYEQYF.

The CDR3 loop reads CASSPYTDTQYF. The DNA for the CDR3 is TGTGCCAGCAGCCCCTATACAGATACGCAGTATTTT. The V and J genes are TRBV9 and TRBJ2-3; D unresolved. Trimming pared 4 bases from V and 3 bases from J, leaving 6 bases between. Germline V gives CDR1 SGDLS, CDR2 YYNGEE. This CDR3 spans 12 amino acids.

The V and J genes are TRBV2 and TRBJ1-1; D gene ambiguous. This CDR3 has 12 residues. Trimming left V 5 bases short and J 8 bases short, with 12 bases between. CDR1 and CDR2 from the germline V gene are SNHLY and FYNNEI. The DNA of the CDR3 is TGTGCCAGCAGTAAAACTCCGTCCGAAGCTTTCTTT. The encoded protein is CASSKTPSEAFF.

Only one count was recorded for this clone. The CDR3 is CASSLGAENNSPLHF. The CDR3, as DNA: TGTGCCAGCTCGCTGGGAGCGGAGAATAATTCACCCCTCCACTTT. The gene calls are TRBV18 and TRBJ1-6; the D is unclear. CDR3 length: 15 amino acids. V was clipped by 6 bases and J by 5 bases, with 14 bases between them. The germline CDR1 and CDR2 sequences are KGHSH and LQKENI.

The chain recombines TRBV27 with TRBJ2-3; 10 nucleotides line up with TRBD1. Germline CDR1 is MNHEY and CDR2 is SMNVEV (reference sequence). The CDR3 runs 15 residues. V lost 3 bases to trimming and J lost 6 bases; unmatched junction nucleotides: 6. This chain's CDR3 is CASSLGQGRSDTQYF. CDR3 bases: TGTGCCAGCAGTTTGGGACAGGGGAGGTCGGATACGCAGTATTTT.

The chain carries TRBV6-1 and TRBJ2-5; 8 nucleotides agree with TRBD2. V shed 3 bases and J 5 bases; nucleotides not matched to a gene: 5. Germline V gene data show CDR1 as MNHNS and CDR2 as SASEGT. This CDR3 comprises 14 residues. CDR3: CASSDGRGAETQYF. CDR3 sequence (DNA): TGTGCCAGCAGTGACGGGCGGGGGGCCGAGACCCAGTACTTC.

The chain employs TRBV7-9 and TRBJ2-2, with 10 bases fitting TRBD1. CDR1 is SEHNR, CDR2 FQNEAQ, per germline (reference sequence). Trimming at V came to 6 bases and at J to 4 bases, leaving 2 bases not matched to a gene. This CDR3 comprises 14 residues. As DNA, the CDR3 is TGTGCCAGCAGACGGACAGGGGGCACCGGGGAGCTGTTTTTT. This gives the protein CASRRTGGTGELFF.

J is TRBJ1-2 and V is TRBV30; tentatively, D is TRBD1 (5 bases). Germline V gene sequence: CDR1 GTSNPN, CDR2 SVGIG (reference sequence). Trimming removed 5 bases from V and 9 bases from J, with 22 bases in between. The CDR3 has 14 residues. This CDR3 reads CAWDAKGPLESYTF. CDR3 nucleotides: TGTGCCTGGGACGCAAAGGGGCCCCTCGAGAGCTACACCTTC. The whole variable domain, remainder taken from reference TRBV30 and TRBJ1-2, is SQTIHQWPATLVQPVGSPLSLECTVEGTSNPNLYWYRQAAGRGLQLLFYSVGIGQISSEVPQNLSASRPQDRQFILSSKKLLLSDSGFYLCAWDAKGPLESYTFGSGTRLTVV.